What follows is one T cell receptor beta chain and its context. PCR was performed using 60 Vbeta and 13 Jbeta primers. Measured with immunoSEQ multiplex PCR; TCRdb has only the in-frame clones, and not every one. This table holds fewer than 200,000 clones, roughly 79% found once. The sample is drawn from a study of cytomegalovirus exposure and HLA in healthy donors. On the study more broadly: A preliminary data release comprised 91 million or so unique TCRs obtained from HLA-typed donors.

Trimming took 5 bases from V and 6 from J, leaving 13 bases between them. Looked up from germline, CDR1 is SGHNT and CDR2 is YENEEA. This CDR3 contains 14 residues. Among the donors, all were healthy bone marrow donors. Unrecorded immune exposures were likely, despite nominal health at sampling. The sequencing sample was made of PBMCs. The chain recombines TRBV11-3 with TRBJ2-2, with D possibly TRBD1 on 5 matching bases. The origin of this receptor is a woman aged 50 to 60 in good health and CMV-seronegative. The CDR3, as DNA: TGTGCCAGCAGCCCTCAGGGTTCTCCCGGGGAGCTGTTTTTT. This sequence encodes CASSPQGSPGELFF.